Below, 11 T cell receptor beta chains from the same sample are listed, as sequenced in a study of low-dose radiotherapy and immunotherapy resistance in tumors. TRAV- and TRBV-specific primers primed first-strand cDNA, covering alpha and beta chains. The PCR that amplified TCRs ran for approximately 20 cycles, relying on a constant-region primer and a V-primer adapter. MiXCR was run by TCRdb on the reads, yielding one entry per CDR3 protein. The table lists 100,000 or so distinct CDR3 sequences, around 21% of them singletons, with roughly 4.3% in the top ten. Time point of the sample: after trial treatment. As for treatment: LDRT plus nivolumab, ipilimumab, low-dose cyclophosphamide and aspirin (RACIN trial). The starting material was PBMCs, obtained after low-dose radiotherapy plus immunotherapy. The receptors come from a male donor with prostate cancer.

This clonotype was observed at least ten times. The chain recombines TRBV4-2 with TRBJ2-5, with D possibly matching TRBD1 (6 bases). Germline V gene lookup returns CDR1 LGHNA and CDR2 YNFKEQ. V lost 4 bases to trimming and J lost 5 bases, with 11 bases between them. The CDR3 totals 13 residues. CDR3 sequence (DNA): TGTGCCAGCAGCCTCCTTACAGGGGAGACCCAGTACTTC. Its protein is CASSLLTGETQYF.

This clonotype was observed at least ten times. This chain joins TRBV6-1 and TRBJ1-4; tentative D call: TRBD1 (5 bases). Trimming left V 5 bases short and J 8 bases short, with 12 bases between. From germline, CDR1 is MNHNS and CDR2 SASEGT. This CDR3 is built from 13 residues. The CDR3 loop reads CASSLGGDEKLFF. Written as DNA, the CDR3 is TGTGCCAGCAGTCTCGGGGGGGACGAAAAACTGTTTTTT.

This clonotype was counted many times. The CDR3 sequence: CASSATTYNEQFF. For the CDR3, the DNA is TGTGCCAGCAGCGCTACTACCTACAATGAGCAGTTCTTC. The rearrangement uses TRBV5-6 and TRBJ2-1; D is ambiguous. Per the germline V gene, CDR1 is SGHDT and CDR2 is YYEEEE. Trimming cost V 4 bases and J 2 bases, with 7 bases left between them. The CDR3 is 13 amino acids.

This clonotype was counted many times. The chain is built from TRBV5-4 and TRBJ2-7, with D maybe TRBD2 (6 bases). The V end was cut by 4 bases, the J end by 4 bases, with 6 bases between. The CDR3 sequence is 11 residues long. Germline-derived CDR1 and CDR2 are SGHNT and YYREEE (reference sequence). CDR3 in amino acids: CASSAGYEQYF. The CDR3, as DNA: TGTGCCAGCAGCGCGGGATACGAGCAGTACTTC.

This clonotype was recorded at least ten times. J is TRBJ1-4 and V is TRBV11-2; 9 nucleotides match TRBD1. Per the germline V gene, CDR1 is SGHAT and CDR2 is FQNNGV. V shed 5 bases and J 7 bases; nucleotides not matched to a gene: 5. The CDR3 totals 14 residues. The CDR3 loop is CASSLDRGSEKLFF. The DNA for the CDR3 is TGTGCCAGCAGCCTGGACAGGGGTAGTGAAAAACTGTTTTTT.

This sequence joins TRBV18 and TRBJ2-3; possible D gene TRBD2, 5 bases. CDR3 length: 16 residues. Trimming shortened V by 4 bases and J by 2 bases, and 16 bases separated the two germline ends. In germline, CDR1 is KGHSH, CDR2 LQKENI. The CDR3: CASSRVLVRNTDTQYF. DNA for the CDR3: TGTGCCAGCTCACGCGTACTAGTCCGTAACACAGATACGCAGTATTTT. The full variable domain, rest sourced from reference TRBV18 and TRBJ2-3, is NAGVMQNPRHLVRRRGQEARLRCSPMKGHSHVYWYRQLPEEGLKFMVYLQKENIIDESGMPKERFSAEFPKEGPSILRIQQVVRGDSAAYFCASSRVLVRNTDTQYFGPGTRLTVL.

This clonotype was detected once. Relative to the germline gene, one junction end is altered; a read error may explain this. The genes are TRBV6-5 and TRBJ2-7; tentatively, D is TRBD2 (5 bases). CDR1 MNHEY and CDR2 SVGAGI come from the germline V gene. The CDR3 spans 14 residues. The CDR3 spells CASAPRDSSYERYF. The CDR3 DNA reads TGTGCCAGCGCCCCCCGGGATAGCTCCTACGAGCGGTACTTC.

The chain combines TRBV5-4 with TRBJ2-5; 7 bases are a match to TRBD2. This CDR3 contains 11 residues. The V and J ends lost 0 bases and 10 bases, in that order; junction bases with no gene match: 0. Germline-derived CDR1 and CDR2 are SGHNT and YYREEE (reference sequence). The CDR3 DNA reads TGTGCCAGCAGCTTGGGCGGGGGCCAGTACTTC. It specifies CASSLGGGQYF.

This clonotype was seen ten or more times. This sequence joins TRBV7-3 and TRBJ2-7; D not resolved. The germline CDR1 and CDR2 sequences are SGHTA and FQGTGA. Trimming took 1 base from V and 7 from J, leaving 11 bases between them. The CDR3 contains 13 residues. As DNA, the CDR3 is TGTGCCAGCAGCTTAAACCCCGAAGGGGAGCAGTACTTC. Translating it yields CASSLNPEGEQYF.

The rearrangement joins TRBV28 to TRBJ2-2; TRBD1 matches 7 bases. This CDR3 region has 16 residues. CDR1 and CDR2 (germline): MDHEN, SYDVKM. J gave up 1 base and V 6 bases, and 8 bases lay outside the gene matches. The CDR3 sequence is CASRGKTGRNTGELFF. The DNA for the CDR3 is TGTGCCAGCAGGGGGAAGACAGGGAGGAACACCGGGGAGCTGTTTTTT.

With regard to this clonotype: A far larger clone is off by one base, so a read error is likely. CDR3 bases: TGTGCCAGCAGCCCCCCGGGGGGCAATGATCAGTTCTTC. Its translation is CASSPPGGNDQFF. The gene calls are TRBV13 and TRBJ2-1; possibly TRBD2 for D (7 bases). This CDR3 contains 13 residues. Germline V gives CDR1 PRHDT, CDR2 FYEKMQ (reference sequence).